The clone carrying this TCR beta chain was observed a handful of times. Antigen: not known. These data are taken from a study of T-cell memory formation after mild COVID-19. Overall study context: TCR clusters were largely donor specific. Points from the study as a whole: A subset of responding clones appeared in pre-infection memory, suggesting cross-reactive memory joined. Day 37-peaking second-wave clones had unconfirmed SARS-CoV-2 specificity.

The CDR3 has 11 amino acids. Between the trimmed V and J ends, which lost 1 base and 3 bases, there was a span of 3 bases. Germline V gene sequence: CDR1 GTSNPN, CDR2 SVGIG (reference sequence). Amplification by 5'RACE using constant-segment primers produced TCR alpha and TCR beta cDNA libraries that carried sample barcodes and UMIs. TCRdb processed the 5' RACE reads anew with MiXCR; each CDR3 protein has one entry. Here the sample spans 560,000 or so distinct CDR3 sequences, 15% to 20% being singletons. What was sequenced was PBMCs or a T cell subset sorted from them (not recorded which). The TCR sequence derives from an adult woman who had mild COVID-19 (a few samples of this study predate the infection). Cell type and time point are not known. The rearrangement links TRBV30 to TRBJ1-1; no clear D. The CDR3 spells CAWSGDTEAFF. CDR3 in DNA: TGTGCCTGGAGTGGGGACACTGAAGCTTTCTTT.